The rows below give T cell receptor beta chains drawn from one sample of a study of CD8 T cells in Susac syndrome. One entry per CDR3 protein results from TCRdb running MiXCR on the immunoSEQ multiplex PCR reads. The repertoire consists of some 450,000 distinct CDR3 sequences, with 85% to 90% occurring once and the leading ten covering approximately 0.12%. Sequencing was carried out using CD8+ T cells from PBMCs. All receptors come from a human donor with multiple sclerosis. Both conserved end residues are trimmed from each CDR3. Fields, in order: V gene, CDR3 protein.

>TRBV2
ASSAGLAGAGQETQY
>TRBV27
ASSLALNQPQH
>TRBV3-1
ASSLPGNYEQY
>TRBV5-1
ASSAGTGGYNEQF
>TRBV28
ASSWRGNYNEQF
>TRBV12-3/TRBV12-4
ASSLEPRSSYNEQF
>TRBV13
ASSHRTKLSYEQY
>TRBV27
ASSSSTAFYDTEAF
>TRBV19
ASSGREGPWNEQF
>TRBV13
ASSPTGLTYEQY
>TRBV27
ASSPLSGGLDTQY
>TRBV29-1
SVDSGSTYEQY
>TRBV4-1
ASSQVGLQEQY
>TRBV15
ATSSDRANTGELF